This T cell receptor (beta chain) was captured by sequencing in a study of T cell repertoires in cytomegalovirus infection. About the research overall: The public TCR beta signatures pointed to both CMV infection and matching HLA type.

Study-wide results and caveats: HLA-C-restricted CMV clonotypes gave the most frequent clonotype in two of eight donors.

Comment on this clonotype: Its antigen is unknown. A much larger clone is a single base away; this may be a read error.

Germline CDR1 is SGHVS and CDR2 is FNYEAQ. CDR3 size: 15 residues. TCRdb fed the reads into MiXCR, producing one record per CDR3 protein. In the table there are roughly 300,000 distinct CDR3 sequences, more than 8% of which are singletons. This TCR was recovered from a human donor in good health (CMV status not recorded). Some clones in this sample may be carry-over from other donors' samples. The chain recombines TRBV7-6 with TRBJ2-3; no clear D. Sequencing was carried out using PBMCs. The CDR3 is CANSPLPPGTDTQYF. Here the CDR3 DNA reads TGTGCCAACAGCCCCTTGCCCCCCGGCACAGATACGCAGTATTTT.